One and the same sample provided the 10 T cell receptor beta chains below, sequenced in a study of response to subunit inactivated influenza vaccine. Each CDR3 protein gets one entry after TCRdb re-called the RT-PCR reads with MiXCR. The table has about 190,000 distinct CDR3 sequences, around 15% seen once. The sample in question was CD8+ T cells sorted from PBMCs, obtained 5 days after vaccination. The source of these receptors is a man aged 45-65 years who received an inactivated influenza vaccine.

This clonotype was counted only a few times. The rearrangement joins TRBV12-3 or TRBV12-4 to TRBJ1-1; D is unresolved. The V gene lost 3 bases and the J gene lost 5 bases, with 13 bases spanning the gap. This CDR3 region has 14 residues. The CDR3: CASSFASLGTEAFF. The DNA of the CDR3 is TGTGCCAGCAGTTTCGCTTCACTGGGGACTGAAGCTTTCTTT.

The chain combines TRBV5-1 with TRBJ2-3; the D gene is possibly TRBD2 (6 bases). Per the germline V gene, CDR1 is SGHRS and CDR2 is YFSETQ. Trimming shortened V by 2 bases and J by 0 bases, and 10 bases separated the two germline ends. The CDR3 has 15 residues. CDR3 DNA sequence: TGCGCCAGCAGCTTAAGTGGGACTAGCACAGATACGCAGTATTTT. Protein product: CASSLSGTSTDTQYF.

V and J are TRBV11-2 and TRBJ2-1; no reliable D call. The CDR3 runs 15 residues. Germline-derived CDR1 and CDR2 are SGHAT and FQNNGV. With 7 bases removed from V and 0 bases from J, the gap between germline ends came to 13 bases. CDR3 residues: CASNRAPSSYNEQFF. The CDR3, as DNA: TGTGCCAGCAATCGGGCCCCAAGCTCCTACAATGAGCAGTTCTTC.

The CDR3 DNA reads TGTGCCAGCAGCCTACAGGATGAGGGAGATGGCTACACCTTC. Its translation: CASSLQDEGDGYTF. This chain uses TRBV4-2 with TRBJ1-2, with D maybe TRBD1 (5 bases). Germline values: CDR1 LGHNA, CDR2 YNFKEQ. CDR3 length equals 14 residues. V was clipped by 4 bases and J by 6 bases, with 15 bases between them.

This clonotype showed up just a few times. The rearrangement joins TRBV5-5 to TRBJ1-1, with D perhaps matching TRBD1 (5 bases). This CDR3 is 13 amino acids long. Trimming took off 1 base at V and 6 bases at J, with 10 bases between the two ends. Germline V gene sequence: CDR1 SGHKS, CDR2 YYEKEE (reference sequence). DNA for the CDR3: TGTGCCAGCAGCTTGTTCGGGGCCCCTGAAGCTTTCTTT. Protein: CASSLFGAPEAFF.

In its sample, this clonotype was seen a few times. The rearrangement joins TRBV30 to TRBJ2-5, with D hard to call. Germline V lookup: CDR1 GTSNPN, CDR2 SVGIG (reference sequence). Trimming shortened V by 2 bases and J by 1 base, and 11 bases separated the two germline ends. CDR3 size: 14 residues. DNA of the CDR3: TGTGCCTGGAGTTCAACCGGGCGCCAAGAGACCCAGTACTTC. Translation gives CAWSSTGRQETQYF.

The V gene is TRBV11-2, the J gene TRBJ2-7; 12 bases are a match to TRBD2. This CDR3 has 15 residues. V trimming: 5 bases; J trimming: 3 bases; junction bases outside the gene matches: 5. The germline CDR1 and CDR2 sequences are SGHAT and FQNNGV. As DNA, the CDR3 is TGTGCCAGCAGCGCCGGGACTAGCGGGTTCTACGAGCAGTACTTC. Translation gives CASSAGTSGFYEQYF.

The chain is built from TRBV28 and TRBJ2-1; 10 bases are a match to TRBD1. Germline assignment: CDR1 MDHEN and CDR2 SYDVKM. The CDR3 has 15 residues. V was clipped by 4 bases and J by 5 bases; unmatched bases: 5. This chain's CDR3 is CASSSGQGNDNEQFF. In DNA form, the CDR3 reads TGTGCCAGCAGTTCGGGACAGGGGAACGACAATGAGCAGTTCTTC.

The chain is built from TRBV6-2 or TRBV6-3 and TRBJ2-7, with 14 positions matching TRBD2. The CDR3 covers 15 residues. Looked up from germline, CDR1 is MNHEY and CDR2 is SVGEGT. With V trimmed by 4 bases and J by 6 bases, 5 bases remained unmatched. CDR3 amino acids: CASSFGLAGGAEQYF. The CDR3 DNA follows: TGTGCCAGCAGTTTCGGACTAGCGGGAGGAGCCGAGCAGTACTTC.

The gene calls are TRBV20-1 and TRBJ2-1; 7 positions match TRBD2. Germline assignment: CDR1 DFQATT and CDR2 SNEGSKA (reference sequence). Losses at the gene ends were 4 bases for V and 6 bases for J; bases not matched to a gene: 6. The CDR3 has 13 amino acids. The CDR3 region has the DNA TGCAGTGCTAATCGGGGGGTCATCAATGAGCAGTTCTTC. It yields the protein CSANRGVINEQFF.